These 24 T cell receptor beta chains were sequenced from one sample in a study of vaccination effects on CD4 cells after COVID-19. Their antigens remain unidentified. Produced via immunoSEQ multiplex PCR; TCRdb's table is partial and in-frame only. The repertoire holds some 50,000 clones, with about 70% as singletons. Having been cultured for 10 days, the cells underwent CD4+ T cell isolation. The person was diagnosed with PCR-confirmed SARS-CoV-2 infection between March and December 2020. Every participant took two doses of the BNT162b2 or mRNA-1273 vaccine. The sample here was CD4+ T cells from PBMCs cultured without peptide, taken after COVID-19 vaccination. All receptors come from a human donor who had a prior SARS-CoV-2 infection.

The chain recombines TRBV4-3 with TRBJ1-2, with TRBD1 identical over 8 bases. The CDR3 is 14 residues long. With V trimmed by 4 bases and J by 7 bases, 8 bases remained unmatched. Per the germline V gene, CDR1 is LGHNA and CDR2 is YSLEER. Here the CDR3 reads CASSRGSQGAGYTF. DNA for the CDR3: TGCGCCAGCAGCCGCGGGAGCCAGGGGGCTGGCTACACCTTC.

The V call is TRBV7-2, the J call TRBJ2-7; D is possibly TRBD1 (6 bases). Trimming shortened V by 4 bases and J by 1 base, and 14 bases separated the two germline ends. The CDR3 extends over 15 amino acids. Germline V gene lookup returns CDR1 SGHTA and CDR2 FQGNSA. Written as DNA, the CDR3 is TGTGCCAGCAGCTCCCAGGGGACCCTTTCCTACGAGCAGTACTTC. Translating it yields CASSSQGTLSYEQYF.

The chain employs TRBV6-5 and TRBJ1-1; D unclear. V shed 11 bases and J shed 2 bases, with 12 bases lying between them. Germline V lookup: CDR1 MNHEY, CDR2 SVGAGI. The CDR3 is 12 residues long. The CDR3 protein is CASANYNTEAFF. CDR3 DNA: TGTGCCTCGGCGAACTACAACACTGAAGCTTTCTTT.

This rearrangement joins TRBV18 to TRBJ2-1, with 8 bases aligning to TRBD2. Trimming removed 6 bases from V and 2 bases from J; junction bases left unmatched: 3. Germline loops: CDR1 KGHSH, CDR2 LQKENI. The CDR3 contains 14 residues. The CDR3 spells CASSGTRTYNEQFF. CDR3 in DNA: TGTGCCAGCTCGGGGACTAGAACCTACAATGAGCAGTTCTTC.

This chain uses TRBV5-6 with TRBJ2-3; D gene unclear. Germline V gene lookup returns CDR1 SGHDT and CDR2 YYEEEE. The germline V and J ends were trimmed by 0 bases and 2 bases, with 10 bases remaining between them. CDR3 size: 15 residues. As DNA, the CDR3 is TGTGCCAGCAGCTTGGTAGAACGGTACACAGATACGCAGTATTTT. Translated: CASSLVERYTDTQYF.

V and J are TRBV7-9 and TRBJ1-4; 8 bases map to TRBD1. Germline CDR1 and CDR2: SEHNR and FQNEAQ (reference sequence). The CDR3 sequence is 15 residues long. Germline trimming cut 1 base from V and 5 bases from J; bases unmatched to any gene: 3. CDR3: CASSLGTGHNEKLFF. The CDR3 DNA reads as TGTGCCAGCAGCTTAGGGACAGGGCACAATGAAAAACTGTTTTTT.

The genes are TRBV18 and TRBJ2-1, with 8 bases fitting TRBD1. V dropped 4 bases and J dropped 1; count of bases not matched to a gene: 3. The CDR3 is made up of 15 amino acids. Germline V gene lookup returns CDR1 KGHSH and CDR2 LQKENI. The CDR3 region is CASSQRQGSYNEQFF. In DNA form, the CDR3 reads TGTGCCAGCTCACAACGACAGGGGTCCTACAATGAGCAGTTCTTC.

The rearrangement links TRBV6-5 to TRBJ2-7, with D perhaps matching TRBD2 (6 bases). The CDR3 loop spans 13 amino acids. From germline, CDR1 is MNHEY and CDR2 SVGAGI. Trimming took 6 bases from V and 2 from J, leaving 11 bases between them. Written as DNA, the CDR3 is TGTGCCAGCAGCCGGGACTCCCCCTACGAGCAGTACTTC. As protein: CASSRDSPYEQYF.

The rearrangement links TRBV25-1 to TRBJ2-7, with 8 nucleotides matching TRBD2. After removal of 10 bases from V and 0 bases from J, the junction contained 8 bases not matched to a gene. Germline V gives CDR1 MGHDK, CDR2 SYGVNS. The CDR3 covers 14 residues. CDR3 nucleotide sequence: TGTGCCAACGGGAGGGGGTATAGCTCCTACGAGCAGTACTTC. Translation: CANGRGYSSYEQYF.

The chain uses TRBV5-4 and TRBJ2-7, with D maybe TRBD1 (6 bases). The CDR3 has 12 amino acids. Germline V gene data show CDR1 as SGHNT and CDR2 as YYREEE (reference sequence). Trimming left V 4 bases short and J 7 bases short, with 12 bases between. The CDR3 here is CASSPTGREQYF. DNA for the CDR3: TGTGCCAGCAGCCCTACAGGGCGAGAGCAGTACTTC. Full variable domain (rest looked up from reference TRBV5-4 and TRBJ2-7): ETGVTQSPTHLIKTRGQQVTLRCSSQSGHNTVSWYQQALGQGPQFIFQYYREEENGRGNFPPRFSGLQFPNYSSELNVNALELDDSALYLCASSPTGREQYFGPGTRLTVT.

The gene calls are TRBV4-3 and TRBJ2-5, with 7 bases matching TRBD2. V lost 4 bases, J lost 5 bases, and 4 bases stayed unmatched. CDR3 length equals 13 residues. Germline V gene lookup returns CDR1 LGHNA and CDR2 YSLEER. Here the CDR3 reads CASSRTSWETQYF. In DNA form, the CDR3 reads TGCGCCAGCAGCCGGACTAGTTGGGAGACCCAGTACTTC.

V and J are TRBV5-1 and TRBJ2-7; no firm D call. The CDR3 consists of 14 residues. Trimming shortened V by 0 bases and J by 0 bases, and 7 bases separated the two germline ends. Germline CDR1 reads SGHRS; CDR2 reads YFSETQ. CDR3 DNA sequence: TGCGCCAGCAGCTTGGCCGTATCCTCCTACGAGCAGTACTTC. Translated: CASSLAVSSYEQYF.

This rearrangement joins TRBV6-6 to TRBJ1-1; 7 bases align to TRBD1. Trimming cost V 6 bases and J 2 bases; bases outside gene matches: 3. The CDR3 runs to 13 residues. Germline lookup yields CDR1 MNHNY and CDR2 SVGAGI (reference sequence). CDR3 protein: CASRHRGNTEAFF. The CDR3 DNA reads as TGTGCCAGCAGGCACAGGGGCAACACTGAAGCTTTCTTT.

This chain uses TRBV28 with TRBJ2-7; a possible D gene is TRBD1 (5 bases). Germline-derived CDR1 and CDR2 are MDHEN and SYDVKM. The CDR3 runs 15 residues. The V gene lost 1 base and the J gene lost 0 bases, with 10 bases spanning the gap. The CDR3 DNA reads TGTGCCAGCAGTTTATCTGGGGCCAACTCCTACGAGCAGTACTTC. This translates into CASSLSGANSYEQYF.

The gene calls are TRBV5-1 and TRBJ2-5; D remains unclear. This CDR3 spans 13 amino acids. Trimming shortened V by 2 bases and J by 3 bases, and 8 bases separated the two germline ends. From germline, CDR1 is SGHRS and CDR2 YFSETQ. DNA of the CDR3: TGCGCCAGCAGCTTACGACTGGAAGAGACCCAGTACTTC. This gives the protein CASSLRLEETQYF.

The chain has TRBV10-3 and TRBJ2-3; no definite D call. Germline assignment: CDR1 ENHRY and CDR2 SYGVKD. The CDR3 spans 12 residues. V was cut by 2 bases and J by 6 bases, with 6 bases left in between. CDR3 loop: CAISENPDTQYF. CDR3 nucleotide sequence: TGTGCCATCAGTGAGAATCCCGATACGCAGTATTTT.

This clone was counted at least ten times. The chain carries TRBV2 and TRBJ1-6, with D perhaps matching TRBD1 (5 bases). The V gene's germline CDR1 is SNHLY and CDR2 FYNNEI. The CDR3 has 15 amino acids. Trimming removed 4 bases from V and 5 bases from J, with 12 bases in between. CDR3 region: CASSVGGGNNSPLHF. CDR3 nucleotide sequence: TGTGCCAGCAGTGTCGGTGGGGGTAATAATTCACCCCTCCACTTT.

The CDR3 bases are TGCGCCAGCAGCGCGCGGACAGGGGGCTCCTACAATGAGCAGTTCTTC. Protein sequence: CASSARTGGSYNEQFF. V and J are TRBV5-1 and TRBJ2-1, with 10 bases identical to TRBD1. V shed 4 bases, J shed 0 bases, and the junction held 4 bases outside the gene matches. This CDR3 has 16 amino acids. Germline CDR1 and CDR2: SGHRS and YFSETQ. Looking up the rest from reference TRBV5-1 and TRBJ2-1 gives the full variable domain: KAGVTQTPRYLIKTRGQQVTLSCSPISGHRSVSWYQQTPGQGLQFLFEYFSETQRNKGNFPGRFSGRQFSNSRSEMNVSTLELGDSALYLCASSARTGGSYNEQFFGPGTRLTVL.

The V call is TRBV5-8, the J call TRBJ2-5; 13 nucleotides line up with TRBD2. CDR1 is SGHTS and CDR2 is YDEGEE in the germline V gene. This CDR3 is 16 amino acids long. The J segment lost 2 bases and the V segment lost 4 bases, leaving 5 bases of the junction unmatched. CDR3 residues: CASSPGTSGAQETQYF. CDR3 coding DNA: TGTGCCAGCAGCCCCGGGACTAGCGGGGCGCAAGAGACCCAGTACTTC.

The chain recombines TRBV19 with TRBJ2-6; D perhaps matches TRBD2 (5 bases). The CDR3 spans 15 residues. V was shortened by 9 bases and J by 3 bases, with 15 bases between the two germline ends. Germline V gene lookup returns CDR1 LNHDA and CDR2 SQIVND (reference sequence). The CDR3 sequence is CASRTRAGGANVLTF. The CDR3 region has the DNA TGTGCCAGCCGGACTCGGGCGGGTGGGGCCAACGTCCTGACTTTC.

The chain uses TRBV2 and TRBJ2-1; 8 bases map to TRBD2. This CDR3 region has 13 residues. Looked up from germline, CDR1 is SNHLY and CDR2 is FYNNEI. The ends lost 4 bases at V and 9 bases at J; junction bases unmatched: 5. The CDR3, as DNA: TGTGCCAGCAGTGCGGGAGGGCAGGTTGAGCAGTTCTTC. Its protein is CASSAGGQVEQFF.

The CDR3, as DNA: TGCGCCAGCAGCCAAGGACTAATACAGGGAGATACGCAGTATTTT. This sequence encodes CASSQGLIQGDTQYF. The chain has TRBV4-1 and TRBJ2-3, with a weak D call TRBD1 (6 bases). CDR1 and CDR2 (germline): MGHRA, YSYEKL. Trimming stripped 1 base from V and 5 bases from J, with 13 bases between. The CDR3 length is 15 residues.

The rearrangement joins TRBV18 to TRBJ1-6; unclear D gene. Germline CDR1 KGHSH, CDR2 LQKENI. This CDR3 region has 14 residues. The V end lost 2 bases, the J end lost 3 bases, and 5 bases lay between the germline ends. The CDR3 spells CASSPGNYNSPLHF. The CDR3 nucleotides read TGTGCCAGCTCACCAGGGAACTATAATTCACCCCTCCACTTT.

The CDR3: CASSQETIGRGEQFF. As DNA, the CDR3 is TGTGCCAGCAGCCAAGAAACGATCGGGAGGGGTGAGCAGTTCTTC. The rearrangement uses TRBV3-1 (or the pseudogene TRBV3-2) and TRBJ2-1, with 8 bases aligning to TRBD2. The CDR3 extends over 15 amino acids. CDR1 and CDR2 from the germline V gene are LGHDT and YNNKEL (reference sequence). The V segment lost 0 bases and the J segment 9 bases; nucleotides outside the gene matches: 7.